The 24 T cell receptor beta chains listed next were all sequenced from one sample in a study of CD8 T cells in ankylosing spondylitis. Using its own MiXCR run on the 5' RACE reads, TCRdb lists one record per CDR3 protein. The sample carries around 250,000 distinct CDR3 sequences, approximately 12% recorded once. Sequenced input: blood, either unsorted or a sorted T cell fraction (not recorded which). The receptors were gathered from a male donor with ankylosing spondylitis or in good health (not recorded which).

This chain joins TRBV27 and TRBJ2-1, with D maybe TRBD2 (5 bases). This CDR3 has 14 amino acids. CDR1 is MNHEY and CDR2 is SMNVEV in the germline V gene (reference sequence). V was trimmed by 6 bases and J by 2 bases, leaving 11 bases between them. CDR3 protein: CASRAGSTYNEQFF. As DNA, the CDR3 is TGTGCCAGCAGAGCTGGGAGCACCTACAATGAGCAGTTCTTC.

This clonotype appeared a few times. The chain has TRBV5-6 and TRBJ2-1, with TRBD2 matching over 10 bases. V was clipped by 0 bases and J by 7 bases; unmatched bases: 7. The CDR3 has 16 residues. Germline-derived CDR1 and CDR2 are SGHDT and YYEEEE. CDR3 sequence: CASSLDLAGVANEQFF. CDR3 nucleotide sequence: TGTGCCAGCAGCTTGGATCTAGCGGGAGTTGCGAATGAGCAGTTCTTC.

This clonotype was detected many times. The chain has TRBV24-1 and TRBJ2-7; D is unresolved. V lost 7 bases and J 6 bases, leaving 9 bases between the germline ends. From germline, CDR1 is KGHDR and CDR2 SFDVKD. CDR3 length: 11 residues. This chain's CDR3 is CATRRSGEQYF. The CDR3 DNA reads TGTGCCACCAGACGGAGTGGCGAGCAGTACTTC.

This clonotype was counted many times. V and J are TRBV12-3 or TRBV12-4 and TRBJ2-1; 8 positions match TRBD2. V dropped 7 bases and J dropped 4; count of bases not matched to a gene: 9. The CDR3 has 15 residues. The CDR3 bases are TGTGCCAGCATCAAAATAGCGGGATCTTACAATGAGCAGTTCTTC. This translates into CASIKIAGSYNEQFF.

This clonotype has ten or more counts. The CDR3 DNA reads TGTGCCAGCAGTTTCAGGGACTTCTCTGGAAACACCATATATTTT. It codes for CASSFRDFSGNTIYF. The chain joins TRBV28 to TRBJ1-3, with a weak D call TRBD1 (5 bases). The germline V gene encodes CDR1 MDHEN and CDR2 SYDVKM. The V end lost 3 bases, the J end lost 0 bases, and 9 bases lay between the germline ends. This CDR3 contains 15 residues.

This clonotype was counted ten times or more. Relative to the germline gene, one junction end is altered; a read error may explain this. V and J are TRBV12-3 or TRBV12-4 and TRBJ2-7; 7 bases are a match to TRBD2. There are 14 residues in the CDR3. As DNA, the CDR3 is TGCGCCAGCAGCTCCGGGGGGAGCTCCTACGAGCAGTACTTC. It yields the protein CASSSGGSSYEQYF.

In its sample, this clonotype was seen many times. The chain joins TRBV5-1 to TRBJ2-7, with a tentative D call TRBD1 (6 bases). The CDR3 totals 15 residues. The V end lost 3 bases, the J end lost 4 bases, and 17 bases lay between the germline ends. Germline CDR1 reads SGHRS; CDR2 reads YFSETQ. CDR3 DNA sequence: TGCGCCAGCAGCTCTAAACAGGGATCGAGTTACGAGCAGTACTTC. It translates to CASSSKQGSSYEQYF.

There are many counts of this clonotype. This rearrangement joins TRBV5-6 to TRBJ2-2; no definite D call. This CDR3 has 13 amino acids. V lost 0 bases and J lost 7, with 7 bases in between. From germline, CDR1 is SGHDT and CDR2 YYEEEE. CDR3: CASSLALSGELFF. CDR3 coding DNA: TGTGCCAGCAGCTTGGCCTTGAGCGGGGAGCTGTTTTTT.

The V call is TRBV19, the J call TRBJ2-7; tentative D call: TRBD1 (5 bases). Germline CDR1 LNHDA, CDR2 SQIVND (reference sequence). This CDR3 region has 14 residues. Trimming took 0 bases from V and 2 from J, leaving 8 bases between them. In nucleotides, the CDR3 is TGTGCCAGTAGTATAGAAGACAGAGCCTACGAGCAGTACTTC. Translating it yields CASSIEDRAYEQYF.

CDR3 nucleotide sequence: TGTGCCAGCAGACACGAGACTGAAGCTTTCTTT. This codes for CASRHETEAFF. V gene TRBV6-6 combines with J gene TRBJ1-1; unclear D gene. The CDR3 totals 11 residues. Trimming took 6 bases from V and 5 from J, leaving 7 bases between them. Germline V lookup: CDR1 MNHNY, CDR2 SVGAGI (reference sequence).

To note about this clonotype: A much more abundant neighbour one base away suggests this may be a read error. The chain has TRBV3-1 and TRBJ1-6; no definite D call. This CDR3 spans 15 amino acids. In germline, CDR1 is LGHDT, CDR2 YNNKEL (reference sequence). The CDR3 here is CASTQGGGAGSPLHF. Here the CDR3 DNA reads TGTGCCAGCACCCAAGGTGGAGGCGCGGGGTCACCCCTCCACTTT.

Ten or more counts support this clonotype. J is TRBJ2-7 and V is TRBV3-1; D tentatively fits TRBD1 or TRBD2 (5 bases each). The ends were cut back, 0 bases at V and 4 bases at J, with 16 bases in the middle. Germline CDR1 reads LGHDT; CDR2 reads YNNKEL (reference sequence). This CDR3 comprises 16 residues. CDR3 in amino acids: CASSQDVVRGRYEQYF. In DNA, the CDR3 is TGTGCCAGCAGCCAAGATGTGGTGAGGGGTCGGTACGAGCAGTACTTC.

This clonotype has ten or more counts. The V and J genes are TRBV5-1 and TRBJ2-1; 12 bases are a match to TRBD2. Germline trimming cut 5 bases from V and 7 bases from J; bases unmatched to any gene: 4. This CDR3 has 14 amino acids. CDR1 is SGHRS and CDR2 is YFSETQ in the germline V gene. The CDR3 sequence is CASRGGTSGNEQFF. The DNA for the CDR3 is TGCGCCAGCAGAGGGGGGACTAGCGGGAATGAGCAGTTCTTC.

At least ten counts were recorded for this clonotype. The gene calls are TRBV20-1 and TRBJ2-1; D unclear. V lost 3 bases and J lost 1, with 10 bases in between. The V gene's germline CDR1 is DFQATT and CDR2 SNEGSKA (reference sequence). This CDR3 has 14 amino acids. The CDR3, as DNA: TGCAGTGCTAGCGGGTGGCCGTCCTACAATGAGCAGTTCTTC. Its protein product is CSASGWPSYNEQFF.

Details on this clonotype: Possible read error: a much larger clone is one base away. The chain links TRBV5-1 to TRBJ1-2; D call uncertain. The germline V gene encodes CDR1 SGHRS and CDR2 YFSETQ. CDR3 size: 13 residues. DNA of the CDR3: TGCGCCAGCAGCTTCCACGCGGAGACTGGCTTCACCTTC. Encoded protein: CASSFHAETGFTF.

In nucleotides, the CDR3 is TGTGCCACCTACCCGAGGCCAGGGGGGCACTATGGCTACACCTTC. Amino acid sequence: CATYPRPGGHYGYTF. The chain employs TRBV12-3 or TRBV12-4 and TRBJ1-2, with 7 bases identical to TRBD1. There are 15 residues in the CDR3. V gave up 10 bases and J gave up 3 bases; unmatched junction bases: 14.

This clonotype was detected many times. The chain joins TRBV5-1 to TRBJ2-7; possible D gene TRBD1, 6 bases. Germline assignment: CDR1 SGHRS and CDR2 YFSETQ. The CDR3 is made up of 18 amino acids. Between the trimmed V and J ends, which lost 4 bases and 4 bases, there was a span of 27 bases. The CDR3 spells CASSTLRDTNTGKYEQYF. CDR3 sequence (DNA): TGCGCCAGCAGCACCCTCCGGGACACCAACACCGGAAAATACGAGCAGTACTTC.

This clonotype showed up many times. The gene calls are TRBV7-8 and TRBJ1-1; D remains ambiguous. Trimming removed 5 bases from V and 1 base from J, with 11 bases in between. Germline V gives CDR1 SGHVS, CDR2 FQNEAQ. The CDR3 is 14 amino acids. The CDR3 here is CASSPWASNTEAFF. CDR3 nucleotides: TGTGCCAGCAGCCCCTGGGCATCGAACACTGAAGCTTTCTTT.

This clonotype was detected ten times or more. The rearrangement links TRBV5-1 to TRBJ2-5; TRBD2 matches 8 bases. The germline gives CDR1 SGHRS, CDR2 YFSETQ. Trimming took 3 bases from V and 2 from J; bases not matched to a gene: 6. This CDR3 contains 15 residues. The CDR3 here is CASSWVTSAQETQYF. In DNA, the CDR3 is TGCGCCAGCAGCTGGGTGACTAGCGCACAAGAGACCCAGTACTTC. The variable domain in full, completed from reference TRBV5-1 and TRBJ2-5, reads KAGVTQTPRYLIKTRGQQVTLSCSPISGHRSVSWYQQTPGQGLQFLFEYFSETQRNKGNFPGRFSGRQFSNSRSEMNVSTLELGDSALYLCASSWVTSAQETQYFGPGTRLLVL.

The chain joins TRBV7-6 to TRBJ2-6; the D is unclear. The CDR3 is made up of 17 amino acids. V lost 5 bases, J lost 0 bases, and 14 bases lay in between. Per germline, CDR1 SGHVS and CDR2 FNYEAQ. CDR3 nucleotide sequence: TGTGCCAGCAGCCCCTCAGACCTAAGCTCTGGGGCCAACGTCCTGACTTTC. It translates to CASSPSDLSSGANVLTF.

This clonotype was found a few times. The chain combines TRBV5-1 with TRBJ2-3; TRBD1 aligns across 9 bases. CDR1 SGHRS and CDR2 YFSETQ come from the germline V gene. This CDR3 is 16 amino acids long. Trimming cost V 1 base and J 4 bases; bases outside gene matches: 7. The CDR3 bases are TGCGCCAGCAGCTTGAGACAGGGACAGGGTTCAGATACGCAGTATTTT. It codes for CASSLRQGQGSDTQYF.

This clonotype was observed at least ten times. V and J are TRBV20-1 and TRBJ2-3; 11 positions agree with TRBD2. Germline V gene data show CDR1 as DFQATT and CDR2 as SNEGSKA (reference sequence). The CDR3 is made up of 13 amino acids. Germline trimming cut 6 bases from V and 3 bases from J; bases unmatched to any gene: 2. The CDR3 protein is CSARLAGTDTQYF. CDR3 coding DNA: TGCAGTGCAAGACTAGCGGGGACAGATACGCAGTATTTT.

This clonotype was found many times. The chain joins TRBV7-6 to TRBJ1-5; TRBD1 agrees at 8 bases. This CDR3 comprises 16 residues. Germline loops: CDR1 SGHVS, CDR2 FNYEAQ. The junction had 6 bases not matched to a gene; V was cut back by 1 base and J by 4 bases. As DNA, the CDR3 is TGTGCCAGCAGCTTAGAGGCAGGGGGCTGGAATCAGCCCCAGCATTTT. It encodes CASSLEAGGWNQPQHF.

This clonotype was seen a few times. The chain carries TRBV14 and TRBJ2-1, with D possibly TRBD1 on 6 matching bases. In germline, CDR1 is SGHDN, CDR2 FVKESK. Trimming cost V 2 bases and J 6 bases, with 23 bases left between them. CDR3 length: 18 amino acids. CDR3 DNA: TGTGCCAGCAGCCAAATTTATAGGGGGTCCGGGGAACTCAATGAGCAGTTCTTC. Protein product: CASSQIYRGSGELNEQFF.